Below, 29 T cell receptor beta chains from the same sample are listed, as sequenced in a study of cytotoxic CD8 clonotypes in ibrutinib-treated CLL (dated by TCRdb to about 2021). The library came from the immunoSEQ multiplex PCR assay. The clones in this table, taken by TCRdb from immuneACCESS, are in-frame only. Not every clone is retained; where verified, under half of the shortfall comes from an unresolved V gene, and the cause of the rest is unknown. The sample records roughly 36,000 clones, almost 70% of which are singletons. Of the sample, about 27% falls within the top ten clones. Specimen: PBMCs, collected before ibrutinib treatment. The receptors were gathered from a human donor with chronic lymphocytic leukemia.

DNA of the CDR3: TGCGCCAGCAGTAATACCCCGGGCACAGATACGCAGTATTTT. Translated, it gives CASSNTPGTDTQYF. V usage is TRBV5-1 and J usage is TRBJ2-3; D gene uncertain. Germline V gives CDR1 SGHRS, CDR2 YFSETQ. Deletions cut 5 bases from V and 1 base from J, with 11 bases between. The CDR3 length is 14 residues.

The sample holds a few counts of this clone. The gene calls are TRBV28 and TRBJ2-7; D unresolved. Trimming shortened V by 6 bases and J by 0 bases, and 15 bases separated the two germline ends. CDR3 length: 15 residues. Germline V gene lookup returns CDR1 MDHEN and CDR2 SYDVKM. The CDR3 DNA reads TGTGCCAGCAGCCCCCCCGGGTCGAGCTCCTACGAGCAGTACTTC. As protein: CASSPPGSSSYEQYF.

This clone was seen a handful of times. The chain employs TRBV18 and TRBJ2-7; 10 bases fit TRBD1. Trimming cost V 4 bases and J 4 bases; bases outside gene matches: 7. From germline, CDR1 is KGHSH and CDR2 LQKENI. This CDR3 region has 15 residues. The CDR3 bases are TGTGCCAGCTCACAACACCGGGACAGGGGATACGAGCAGTACTTC. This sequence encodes CASSQHRDRGYEQYF.

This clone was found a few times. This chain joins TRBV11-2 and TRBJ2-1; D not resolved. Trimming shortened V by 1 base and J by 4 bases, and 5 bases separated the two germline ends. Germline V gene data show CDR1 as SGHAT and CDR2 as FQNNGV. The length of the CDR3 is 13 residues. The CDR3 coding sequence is TGTGCCAGCAGCTTAGTCCAGTACAATGAGCAGTTCTTC. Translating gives CASSLVQYNEQFF.

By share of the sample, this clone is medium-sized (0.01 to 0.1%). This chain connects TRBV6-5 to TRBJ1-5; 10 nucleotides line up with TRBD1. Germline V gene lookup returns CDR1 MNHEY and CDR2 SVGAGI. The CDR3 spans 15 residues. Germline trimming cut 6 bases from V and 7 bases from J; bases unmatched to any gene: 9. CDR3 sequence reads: CASRQDRGHWQPQHF. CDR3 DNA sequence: TGTGCCAGCAGACAAGACAGGGGGCATTGGCAGCCCCAGCATTTT.

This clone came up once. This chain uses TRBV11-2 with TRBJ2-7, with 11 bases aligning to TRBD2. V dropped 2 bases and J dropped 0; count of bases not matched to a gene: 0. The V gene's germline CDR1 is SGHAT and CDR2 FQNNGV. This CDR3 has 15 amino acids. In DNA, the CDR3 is TGTGCCAGCAGCTTAACTAGCGGGAGCTCCTACGAGCAGTACTTC. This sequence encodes CASSLTSGSSYEQYF.

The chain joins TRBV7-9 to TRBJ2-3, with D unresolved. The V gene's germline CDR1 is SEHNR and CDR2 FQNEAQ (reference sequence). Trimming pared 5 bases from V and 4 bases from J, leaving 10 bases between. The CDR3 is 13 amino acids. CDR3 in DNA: TGTGCCAGCAGCCTGGGATTTCCAGATACGCAGTATTTT. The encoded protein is CASSLGFPDTQYF.

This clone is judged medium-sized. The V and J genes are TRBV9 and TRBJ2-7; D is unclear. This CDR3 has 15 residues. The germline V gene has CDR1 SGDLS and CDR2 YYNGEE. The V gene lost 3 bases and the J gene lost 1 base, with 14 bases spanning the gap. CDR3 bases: TGTGCCAGCAGCGCAGCGAGGTCCGGGTCCTACGAGCAGTACTTC. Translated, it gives CASSAARSGSYEQYF.

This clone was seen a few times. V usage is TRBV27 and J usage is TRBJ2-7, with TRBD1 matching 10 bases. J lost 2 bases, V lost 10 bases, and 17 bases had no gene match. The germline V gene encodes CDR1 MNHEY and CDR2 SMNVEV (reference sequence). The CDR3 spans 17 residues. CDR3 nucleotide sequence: TGTGCCACAAAACGGGGGGGACAGGGGCCCCATACCTACGAGCAGTACTTC. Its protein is CATKRGGQGPHTYEQYF.

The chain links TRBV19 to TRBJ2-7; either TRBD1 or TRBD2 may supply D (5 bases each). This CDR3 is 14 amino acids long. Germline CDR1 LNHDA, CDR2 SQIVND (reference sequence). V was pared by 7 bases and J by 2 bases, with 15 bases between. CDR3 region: CASTLTGHPYEQYF. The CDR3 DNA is TGTGCCAGTACCCTTACGGGGCACCCCTACGAGCAGTACTTC.

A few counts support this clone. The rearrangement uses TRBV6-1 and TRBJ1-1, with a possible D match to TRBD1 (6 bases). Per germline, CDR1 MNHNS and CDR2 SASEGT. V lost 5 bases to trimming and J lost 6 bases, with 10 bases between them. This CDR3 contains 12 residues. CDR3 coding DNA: TGTGCCAGCAGTCAGGACAGTCCTGAAGCTTTCTTT. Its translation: CASSQDSPEAFF.

The CDR3 protein is CASSLGGSWTQYF. In DNA form, the CDR3 reads TGTGCCAGCAGCTTAGGGGGAAGTTGGACCCAGTACTTC. The chain links TRBV13 to TRBJ2-5; D gene ambiguous. Trimming took 0 bases from V and 7 from J, leaving 9 bases between them. CDR1 and CDR2 (germline): PRHDT, FYEKMQ (reference sequence). The CDR3 totals 13 residues.

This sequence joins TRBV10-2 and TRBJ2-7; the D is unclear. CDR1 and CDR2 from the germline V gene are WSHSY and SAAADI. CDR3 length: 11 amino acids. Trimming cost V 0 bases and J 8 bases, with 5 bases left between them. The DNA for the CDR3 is TGCGCCAGCAGTGAGTCCACAAAGCAGTACTTC. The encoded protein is CASSESTKQYF.

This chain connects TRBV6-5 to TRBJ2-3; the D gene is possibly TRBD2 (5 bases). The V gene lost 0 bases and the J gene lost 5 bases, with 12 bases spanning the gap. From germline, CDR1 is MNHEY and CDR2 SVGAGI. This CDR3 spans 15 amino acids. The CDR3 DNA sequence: TGTGCCAGCAGTTACTCTCGAGGGTCGGGAGATACGCAGTATTTT. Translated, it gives CASSYSRGSGDTQYF.

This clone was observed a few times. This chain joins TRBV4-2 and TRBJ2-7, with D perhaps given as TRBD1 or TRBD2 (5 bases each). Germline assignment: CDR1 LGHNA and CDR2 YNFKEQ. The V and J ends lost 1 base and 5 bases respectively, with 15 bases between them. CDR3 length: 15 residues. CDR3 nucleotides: TGTGCCAGCAGCCAAGTTGGGGGAGAGGACAACGAGCAGTACTTC. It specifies CASSQVGGEDNEQYF.

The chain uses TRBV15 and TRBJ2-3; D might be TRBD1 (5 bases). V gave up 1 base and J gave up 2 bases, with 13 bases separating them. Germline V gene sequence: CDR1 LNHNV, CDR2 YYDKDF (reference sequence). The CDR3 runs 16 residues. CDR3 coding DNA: TGTGCCACCAGCAGAGGCCTAGGCAGGGACACAGATACGCAGTATTTT. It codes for CATSRGLGRDTDTQYF.

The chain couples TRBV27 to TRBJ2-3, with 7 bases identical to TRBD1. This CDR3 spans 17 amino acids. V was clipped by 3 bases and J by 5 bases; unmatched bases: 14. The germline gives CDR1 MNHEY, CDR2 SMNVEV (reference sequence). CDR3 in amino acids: CASSFQWHGTAKDTQYF. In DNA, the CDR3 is TGTGCCAGCAGTTTTCAATGGCACGGGACAGCGAAAGATACGCAGTATTTT.

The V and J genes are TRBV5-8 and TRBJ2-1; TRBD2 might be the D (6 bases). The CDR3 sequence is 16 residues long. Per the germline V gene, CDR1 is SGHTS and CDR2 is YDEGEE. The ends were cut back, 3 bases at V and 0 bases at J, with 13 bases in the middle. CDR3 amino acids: CASSSGDRSSYNEQFF. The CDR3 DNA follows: TGTGCCAGCAGCTCGGGAGACAGAAGCTCCTACAATGAGCAGTTCTTC.

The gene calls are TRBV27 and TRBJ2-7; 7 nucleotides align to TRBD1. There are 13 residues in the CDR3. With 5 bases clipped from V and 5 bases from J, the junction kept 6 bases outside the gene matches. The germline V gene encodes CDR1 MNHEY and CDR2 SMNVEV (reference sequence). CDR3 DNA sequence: TGTGCCAGCAGTCTGACAGGGTTCAACGAGCAGTACTTC. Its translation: CASSLTGFNEQYF.

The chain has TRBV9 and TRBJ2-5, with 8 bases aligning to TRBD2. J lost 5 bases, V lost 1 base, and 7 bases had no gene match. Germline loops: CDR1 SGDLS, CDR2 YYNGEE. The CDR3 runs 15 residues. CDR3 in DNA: TGTGCCAGCAGCGTATCAGCGGGAGCGGTGGAGACCCAGTACTTC. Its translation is CASSVSAGAVETQYF.

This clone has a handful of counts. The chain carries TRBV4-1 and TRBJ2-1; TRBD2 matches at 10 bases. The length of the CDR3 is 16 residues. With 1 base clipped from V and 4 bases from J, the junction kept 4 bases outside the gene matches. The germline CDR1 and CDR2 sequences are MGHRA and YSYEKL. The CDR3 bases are TGCGCCAGCAGCCAAGTAACTAGCGGGGTATACAATGAGCAGTTCTTC. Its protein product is CASSQVTSGVYNEQFF.

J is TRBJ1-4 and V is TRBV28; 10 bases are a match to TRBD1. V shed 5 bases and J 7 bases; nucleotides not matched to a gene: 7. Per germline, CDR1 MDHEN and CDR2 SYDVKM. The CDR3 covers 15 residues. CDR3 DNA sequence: TGTGCCAGCAGTCCCTACGGGACAGGGGTTGAAAAACTGTTTTTT. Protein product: CASSPYGTGVEKLFF.

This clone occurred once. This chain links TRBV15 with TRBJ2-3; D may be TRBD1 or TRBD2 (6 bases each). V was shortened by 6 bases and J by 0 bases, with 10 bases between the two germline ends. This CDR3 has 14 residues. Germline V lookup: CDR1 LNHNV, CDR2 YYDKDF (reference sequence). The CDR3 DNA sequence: TGTGCCACCAGAGGGGGGCCTAGCACAGATACGCAGTATTTT. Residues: CATRGGPSTDTQYF.

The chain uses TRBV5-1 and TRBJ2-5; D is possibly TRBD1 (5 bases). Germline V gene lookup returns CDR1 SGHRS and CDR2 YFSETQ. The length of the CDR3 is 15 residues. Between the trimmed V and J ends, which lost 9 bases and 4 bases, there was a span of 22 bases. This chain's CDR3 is CATRVAPWGRETQYF. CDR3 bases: TGCGCCACCCGAGTGGCCCCGTGGGGCAGAGAGACCCAGTACTTC. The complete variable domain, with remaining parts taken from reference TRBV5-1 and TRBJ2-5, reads KAGVTQTPRYLIKTRGQQVTLSCSPISGHRSVSWYQQTPGQGLQFLFEYFSETQRNKGNFPGRFSGRQFSNSRSEMNVSTLELGDSALYLCATRVAPWGRETQYFGPGTRLLVL.

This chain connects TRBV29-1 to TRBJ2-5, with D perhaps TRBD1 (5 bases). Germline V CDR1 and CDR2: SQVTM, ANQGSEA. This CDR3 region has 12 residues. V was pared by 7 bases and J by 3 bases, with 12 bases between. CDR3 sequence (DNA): TGCAGCGGTATGACAGCCAAAGAGACCCAGTACTTC. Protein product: CSGMTAKETQYF.

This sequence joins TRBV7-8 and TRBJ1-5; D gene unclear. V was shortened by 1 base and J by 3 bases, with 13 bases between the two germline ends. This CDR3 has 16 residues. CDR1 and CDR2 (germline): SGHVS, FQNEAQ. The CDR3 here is CASSLGDRRFNQPQHF. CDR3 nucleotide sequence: TGTGCCAGCAGCTTAGGGGATAGACGGTTCAATCAGCCCCAGCATTTT.

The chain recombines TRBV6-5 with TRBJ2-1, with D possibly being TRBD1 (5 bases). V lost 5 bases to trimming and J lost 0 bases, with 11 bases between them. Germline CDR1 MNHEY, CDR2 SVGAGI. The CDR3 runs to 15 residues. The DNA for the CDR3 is TGTGCCAGCAGTATAGGGGCTAGCTCCTACAATGAGCAGTTCTTC. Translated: CASSIGASSYNEQFF.

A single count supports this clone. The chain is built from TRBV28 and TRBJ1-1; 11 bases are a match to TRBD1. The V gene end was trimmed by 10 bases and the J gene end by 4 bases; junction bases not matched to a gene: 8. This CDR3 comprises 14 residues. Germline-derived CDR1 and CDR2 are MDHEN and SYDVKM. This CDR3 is CATGTGGIITEAFF. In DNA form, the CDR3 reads TGTGCCACCGGGACAGGGGGTATAATCACTGAAGCTTTCTTT. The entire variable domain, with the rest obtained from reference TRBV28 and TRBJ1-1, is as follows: DVKVTQSSRYLVKRTGEKVFLECVQDMDHENMFWYRQDPGLGLRLIYFSYDVKMKEKGDIPEGYSVSREKKERFSLILESASTNQTSMYLCATGTGGIITEAFFGQGTRLTVV.

The CDR3 coding sequence is TGTGCCAGCAGTTTACGGGTTAGCGCGAACACCGGGGAGCTGTTTTTT. It codes for CASSLRVSANTGELFF. The chain couples TRBV27 to TRBJ2-2, with D perhaps matching TRBD2 (5 bases). Germline CDR1 and CDR2: MNHEY and SMNVEV (reference sequence). With 2 bases removed from V and 0 bases from J, the gap between germline ends came to 10 bases. The CDR3 is 16 amino acids.